The 2 T cell receptor beta chains listed next were all sequenced from one sample in a study of identical twins (dated by TCRdb to 2016 to 2018). The method behind the library was 5' RACE. Sequencing relied on an Illumina HiSeq 2000. TCRdb handled the public reads itself, with Q25 trimming in fastp and clone calling in MiXCR, and kept productive beta chains. Rows matching on CDR3 protein sequence are summarized as one entry with the most common DNA and genes. The sample table records around 530,000 distinct CDR3 sequences; 12% to 15% of these occur just once. The ten most abundant clones make up nearly 0.45% of the sample. These sequences were also reported in another study, on yellow fever vaccine responses in identical twins.

The sequencing sample was made of CD4+ T cells sorted from blood. These receptors were collected from a woman in her late teens or twenties in good health.

The chain is built from TRBV2 and TRBJ2-6; D unresolved. CDR1 SNHLY and CDR2 FYNNEI come from the germline V gene. The CDR3 runs 18 residues. CDR3: CTLSPGRPLYSGANVLTF. The CDR3 coding sequence is TGTACCCTCAGCCCAGGACGGCCGCTCTACTCTGGGGCCAACGTCCTGACTTTC.

The chain has TRBV18 and TRBJ2-7, with 9 bases fitting TRBD1. Germline loops: CDR1 KGHSH, CDR2 LQKENI. The V gene end was trimmed by 4 bases and the J gene end by 2 bases; junction bases not matched to a gene: 6. The CDR3 consists of 15 residues. In DNA, the CDR3 is TGTGCCAGCTCACAGGGACAGGGCCAAGCCTACGAGCAGTACTTC. Translation: CASSQGQGQAYEQYF.